These 11 T cell receptor beta chains were all obtained from the same sample, sequenced in a study of T cells in Graves' hyperthyroidism and ophthalmopathy. RNA transcripts provided the source from which TCR beta CDR3 regions were amplified. The TCR CDR3 was amplified in a first-round RT-PCR using the HTBI primer set. MiXCR, run by TCRdb on the multiplex PCR reads, gives a single entry per CDR3 protein. The sample has roughly 500,000 distinct CDR3 sequences, 46% seen once. Sequencing was performed on peripheral blood or thyroid tissue (not recorded which). These receptors came from an adult woman with Graves' disease, either hyperthyroidism or ophthalmopathy (not recorded which).

The V and J genes are TRBV24-1 and TRBJ1-4; TRBD1 aligns across 7 bases. Germline lookup yields CDR1 KGHDR and CDR2 SFDVKD. The V segment lost 5 bases and the J segment 4 bases; nucleotides outside the gene matches: 0. CDR3 size: 13 residues. CDR3 in amino acids: CATSGDSNEKLFF. The CDR3 DNA reads as TGTGCCACCAGTGGGGACAGTAATGAAAAACTGTTTTTT.

Note on this clonotype: Compared with germline, one end of the junction differs, possibly owing to a read error. The chain links TRBV7-7 to TRBJ2-3; TRBD1 aligns across 10 bases. Germline V CDR1 and CDR2: SSHAT, FNYEAQ (reference sequence). This CDR3 is built from 15 residues. The CDR3 region is CASSDRGHPTDTQYF. The CDR3 DNA follows: TGTGCTAGCAGCGACAGGGGGCATCCCACAGATACGCAGTATTTT.

This chain joins TRBV19 and TRBJ1-3, with D unresolved. Germline V gene sequence: CDR1 LNHDA, CDR2 SQIVND (reference sequence). This CDR3 comprises 11 residues. V was clipped by 10 bases and J by 1 base, with 5 bases between them. The CDR3 region is CATASGNTIYF. The CDR3 DNA sequence: TGTGCCACCGCATCTGGAAACACCATATATTTT.

The V and J genes are TRBV6-5 and TRBJ1-4; D remains unclear. The germline V gene has CDR1 MNHEY and CDR2 SVGAGI. The V gene lost 4 bases and the J gene lost 3 bases, with 6 bases spanning the gap. This CDR3 region has 13 residues. CDR3 DNA sequence: TGTGCCAGCAGTTCATGGGCTAATGAAAAACTGTTTTTT. As protein: CASSSWANEKLFF.

This clonotype appeared many times. The V and J genes are TRBV7-9 and TRBJ2-5; the D is unclear. The CDR3 totals 12 residues. CDR1 is SEHNR, CDR2 FQNEAQ, per germline (reference sequence). Trimming shortened V by 7 bases and J by 4 bases, and 10 bases separated the two germline ends. The CDR3 is CASTSVGETQYF. DNA of the CDR3: TGTGCCAGCACATCTGTTGGAGAGACCCAGTACTTC.

The sample holds many counts of this clonotype. This chain connects TRBV11-2 to TRBJ1-2; 11 nucleotides match TRBD1. This CDR3 contains 17 residues. Germline V gene sequence: CDR1 SGHAT, CDR2 FQNNGV. The junction had 11 bases not matched to a gene; V was cut back by 5 bases and J by 3 bases. CDR3 protein: CASSPLRRTGGDYGYTF. CDR3 in DNA: TGTGCCAGCAGCCCACTACGTAGGACAGGGGGCGACTATGGCTACACCTTC.

J is TRBJ2-7 and V is TRBV15; D is uncertain. Germline V lookup: CDR1 LNHNV, CDR2 YYDKDF (reference sequence). The CDR3 extends over 13 amino acids. The ends were cut back, 3 bases at V and 3 bases at J, with 9 bases in the middle. As DNA, the CDR3 is TGTGCCACCAGCAGCCGATACTACTACGAGCAGTACTTC. This sequence encodes CATSSRYYYEQYF.

This clonotype was seen ten or more times. The CDR3 here is CAISNTGLGYEQYF. CDR3 nucleotide sequence: TGTGCCATCAGCAACACAGGGTTGGGCTACGAGCAGTACTTC. J is TRBJ2-7 and V is TRBV10-3, with a tentative D call TRBD1 (6 bases). This CDR3 contains 14 residues. The germline V and J ends were trimmed by 6 bases and 3 bases, with 15 bases remaining between them. Germline CDR1 is ENHRY and CDR2 is SYGVKD.

Ten or more counts support this clonotype. V and J are TRBV14 and TRBJ2-3; TRBD2 matches at 7 bases. The V segment lost 3 bases and the J segment 2 bases; nucleotides outside the gene matches: 8. CDR3 size: 16 residues. Germline values: CDR1 SGHDN, CDR2 FVKESK. For the CDR3, the DNA is TGTGCCAGCAGCCAGGGAGGGAGGTCAATCACAGATACGCAGTATTTT. Translated: CASSQGGRSITDTQYF.

This clonotype was found many times. The chain couples TRBV6-5 to TRBJ2-2; TRBD2 might be the D (5 bases). Germline V lookup: CDR1 MNHEY, CDR2 SVGAGI. Trimming left V 6 bases short and J 3 bases short, with 11 bases between. The CDR3 sequence is 14 residues long. DNA of the CDR3: TGTGCCAGCAGGCCGTGGACTCACACCGGGGAGCTGTTTTTT. It encodes CASRPWTHTGELFF.

CDR3: CASSQNNIQVRGSSYTF. In DNA, the CDR3 is TGTGCCAGCAGCCAGAATAACATACAGGTCCGGGGTTCGAGCTACACCTTC. This rearrangement joins TRBV7-9 to TRBJ1-2; the D gene is possibly TRBD1 (5 bases). Germline values: CDR1 SEHNR, CDR2 FQNEAQ (reference sequence). Trimming removed 5 bases from V and 9 bases from J, with 28 bases in between. The CDR3 runs 17 residues.